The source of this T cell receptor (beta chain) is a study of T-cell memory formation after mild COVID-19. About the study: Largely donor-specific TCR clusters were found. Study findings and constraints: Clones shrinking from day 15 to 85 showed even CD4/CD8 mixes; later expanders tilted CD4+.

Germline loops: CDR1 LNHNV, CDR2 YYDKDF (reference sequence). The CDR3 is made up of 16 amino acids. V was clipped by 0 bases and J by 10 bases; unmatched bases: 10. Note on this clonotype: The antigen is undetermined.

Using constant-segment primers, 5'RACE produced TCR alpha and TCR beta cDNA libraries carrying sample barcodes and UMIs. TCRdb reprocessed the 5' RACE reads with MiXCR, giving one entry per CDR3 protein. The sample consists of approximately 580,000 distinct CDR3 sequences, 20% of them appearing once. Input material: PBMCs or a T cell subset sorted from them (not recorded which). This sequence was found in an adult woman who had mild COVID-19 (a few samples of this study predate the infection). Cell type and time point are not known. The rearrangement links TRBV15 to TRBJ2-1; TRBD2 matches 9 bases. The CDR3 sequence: CATSRDRLAVLGEQFF. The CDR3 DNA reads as TGTGCCACCAGCAGAGACCGACTAGCGGTTCTGGGAGAGCAGTTCTTC.